A selection of T cell receptor beta chains follows, all from one sample in a study of blood T cell repertoires in COVID-19. The repertoire was sequenced with immunoSEQ multiplex PCR; TCRdb's copy has only in-frame clones and lacks some. Among about 240,000 clones listed, roughly 79% were seen once. Sequenced: peripheral blood. These receptor sequences come from an elderly woman with COVID-19, enrolled during active disease. CDR3s include the opening cysteine and the closing phenylalanine or tryptophan. The D gene is left open where the match is weak. Not all rows give a size; the values are once, few, many and, for expanded clones, a class.

v_gene	d_gene	abundance	len	j_gene	CDR3nt	CDR3aa
TRBV7-2	.	.	14	TRBJ2-3	TGTGCCAGCAGCTTAAAGGGGTTTCCAGATACGCAGTATTTT	CASSLKGFPDTQYF
TRBV30	TRBD1	.	15	TRBJ1-5	TGTGCCTGGAGCGCCCCCGGGACAGGGTATCAGCCCCAGCATTTT	CAWSAPGTGYQPQHF
TRBV5-1	TRBD2	.	18	TRBJ2-1	TGCGCCAGCAGCTTGGAACCAGCCCCGACTAGCGGGTTCTATGAGCAGTTCTTC	CASSLEPAPTSGFYEQFF
TRBV6-5	.	.	15	TRBJ2-2	TGTGCCAGCAGGGGCAGAACGACGAACACCGGGGAGCTGTTTTTT	CASRGRTTNTGELFF
TRBV7-8	.	.	15	TRBJ2-7	TGTGCCAGCAGCTTAGACGACCGACTGTACTACGAGCAGTACTTC	CASSLDDRLYYEQYF
TRBV18	.	few	14	TRBJ1-2	TGTGCCAGCTCACCCCCGGTGGAGAACTATGGCTACACCTTC	CASSPPVENYGYTF
TRBV30	.	.	12	TRBJ1-6	TGTGCCTGGGACCGGACTAGGTCACCCCTCCACTTT	CAWDRTRSPLHF
TRBV7-3	.	.	16	TRBJ2-3	TGTGCCAGCAGCTTACAGGGGTCTGGAATGGCAGATACGCAGTATTTT	CASSLQGSGMADTQYF
TRBV6-5	.	.	15	TRBJ1-2	TGTGCCAGCAGTTACACAGGGAGAGATAACTATGGCTACACCTTC	CASSYTGRDNYGYTF
TRBV28	.	.	17	TRBJ1-4	TGTGCCAGCAGTTTTCAACAGTCGCTTACCCTTAATGAAAAACTGTTTTTT	CASSFQQSLTLNEKLFF
TRBV3-1/TRBV3-2	.	.	15	TRBJ1-1	TGTGCCAGCAGCGAACTGGGACAACCGAACACTGAAGCTTTCTTT	CASSELGQPNTEAFF
TRBV7-6	TRBD2	few	15	TRBJ2-7	TGTGCCAGCAGCTCCTTAGCGGGCCCTTCCTACGAGCAGTACTTC	CASSSLAGPSYEQYF
TRBV4-1	.	.	15	TRBJ2-5	TGCGCCAGCAGCCAAGGGGCAGGGGGGCAGGAGACCCAGTACTTC	CASSQGAGGQETQYF
TRBV7-9	TRBD1	.	16	TRBJ1-4	TGTGCCAGCAGGTCTGACAGGGCGACAACTAATGAAAAACTGTTTTTT	CASRSDRATTNEKLFF
TRBV11-2	.	.	14	TRBJ1-4	TGTGCCAGCAGCTTAGGCTGGAGTAATGAAAAACTGTTTTTT	CASSLGWSNEKLFF
TRBV7-9	TRBD1	few	14	TRBJ2-1	TGTGCCAGCAGCTTAGCGACAGGGATATCTGAGCAGTTCTTC	CASSLATGISEQFF
TRBV7-8	.	.	15	TRBJ1-1	TGTGCCAGCAGCTTAGTCCCGTTGACATACACTGAAGCTTTCTTT	CASSLVPLTYTEAFF
TRBV3-1/TRBV3-2	.	few	13	TRBJ1-1	TGTGCCAGCAGCCGAACAGGTGGGACTGAAGCTTTCTTT	CASSRTGGTEAFF
TRBV19	TRBD2	.	13	TRBJ2-3	TGTGCCAGTAAGGAGCGGGGGACAGATACGCAGTATTTT	CASKERGTDTQYF
TRBV5-6	.	few	16	TRBJ1-5	TGTGCCAGCAGCTTAGGAGGCGGGTTGAGCAATCAGCCCCAGCATTTT	CASSLGGGLSNQPQHF
TRBV9	.	.	16	TRBJ2-1	TGTGCCAGCAGCGTAGGCGGAGTCCCTTCCTACAATGAGCAGTTCTTC	CASSVGGVPSYNEQFF
TRBV6-5	TRBD1	.	14	TRBJ1-2	TGTGCCAGCAGTTATAAGGAACAGGGGTATGGCTACACCTTC	CASSYKEQGYGYTF
TRBV5-8	TRBD2	.	17	TRBJ2-3	TGTGCCAGCAGCTTGCTCGTCGTAGCGGGGGACACAGATACGCAGTATTTT	CASSLLVVAGDTDTQYF
TRBV11-3	TRBD2	.	14	TRBJ2-2	TGTGCCAGCAGCTTAGGCCTAGCGGCCGGGGAGCTGTTTTTT	CASSLGLAAGELFF
TRBV7-7	TRBD1	.	15	TRBJ2-1	TGTGCTAGCAGCCCGGCGGGACAGGTGCGGAATGAGCAGTTCTTC	CASSPAGQVRNEQFF
TRBV3-1/TRBV3-2	TRBD2	.	18	TRBJ2-3	TGTGCCAGCAGCCGCACCACCCCTAGCGGGGGGCCCACAGATACGCAGTATTTT	CASSRTTPSGGPTDTQYF
TRBV7-9	.	once	14	TRBJ1-6	TGTGCCAGCAGCTTAGGGAGGGTCGATTCACCCCTCCACTTT	CASSLGRVDSPLHF
TRBV12-5	TRBD1	.	14	TRBJ1-1	TGTGCTAGTGGTAGAGGGGGCCTGAACACTGAAGCTTTCTTT	CASGRGGLNTEAFF
TRBV25-1	TRBD1	.	13	TRBJ1-1	TGTGCCAGCAGTGGGGGACAGTTCACTGAAGCTTTCTTT	CASSGGQFTEAFF
TRBV25-1	.	.	15	TRBJ2-7	TGTGCCAGCAGTGAATATCAGACAGGATCCTACGAGCAGTACTTC	CASSEYQTGSYEQYF
TRBV18	TRBD2	.	15	TRBJ2-1	TGTGCCAGCTCCCCGACTAGCGGGGGATACAATGAGCAGTTCTTC	CASSPTSGGYNEQFF
TRBV19	TRBD2	.	17	TRBJ2-2	TGTGCCAGTAAATTTACGGGAACGGGGGGGACCGGCGGGGAGCTGTTTTTT	CASKFTGTGGTGGELFF
TRBV7-9	.	many	13	TRBJ1-2	TGTGCCAGCAGCCCTCTGCTAGTGGGTAGCTACACCTTC	CASSPLLVGSYTF
TRBV9	.	once	13	TRBJ1-1	TGTGCCAGCAGCGTTACAGTTAACACTGAAGCTTTCTTT	CASSVTVNTEAFF
TRBV5-1	.	.	15	TRBJ1-1	TGCGCCAGCAGCTTGGTCGCAGGATTGAACACTGAAGCTTTCTTT	CASSLVAGLNTEAFF
TRBV5-6	TRBD2	.	15	TRBJ2-7	TGTGCCAGCAGCTTGGCCGGGACTACCATCTACGAGCAGTACTTC	CASSLAGTTIYEQYF
TRBV14	.	.	13	TRBJ1-1	TGTGCCAGCAGCCAAGATTGGGGCAGCGAAGCTTTCTTT	CASSQDWGSEAFF
TRBV5-8	TRBD2	.	15	TRBJ2-1	TGTGCCAGCAGCTTTAGCGGGCCGGGCCGCAATGAGCAGTTCTTC	CASSFSGPGRNEQFF
TRBV10-3	TRBD1	few	13	TRBJ1-2	TGTGCCATCAGTGTGGGACAGAACTATGGCTACACCTTC	CAISVGQNYGYTF
TRBV29-1	.	few	17	TRBJ1-1	TGCAGCGTTGGATCCCAGGGCATCAAAATGATGAACACTGAAGCTTTCTTT	CSVGSQGIKMMNTEAFF
TRBV24-1	.	.	16	TRBJ1-3	TGTGCCATCCCTTCCCCTACAGGAGCCAATGGAAACACCATATATTTT	CAIPSPTGANGNTIYF
TRBV28	TRBD1	once	15	TRBJ1-1	TGTGCCAGCAGTCTTCGGACAGGGCGGTACACTGAAGCTTTCTTT	CASSLRTGRYTEAFF
TRBV3-1/TRBV3-2	TRBD1	.	16	TRBJ1-5	TGTGCCAGCAGCCAAGAAGATGGACAGGGGTTTCAGCCCCAGCATTTT	CASSQEDGQGFQPQHF
TRBV3-1/TRBV3-2	.	.	13	TRBJ1-2	TGTGCCAGCAGCCTTCACAGGGAGTATGGCTACACCTTC	CASSLHREYGYTF
TRBV30	TRBD1	.	15	TRBJ1-6	TGTGCCTGGAGCGGACCCGGGACAGGTGATTCACCCCTCCACTTT	CAWSGPGTGDSPLHF
TRBV7-3	.	.	13	TRBJ2-5	TGTGCCAGCAGCTCCAGGGAAGGGGGGACCCAGTACTTC	CASSSREGGTQYF
TRBV7-8	TRBD1	.	15	TRBJ1-4	TGTGCCAGCAGCCTCGCCGGGACAGGGAGCGAAAAACTGTTTTTT	CASSLAGTGSEKLFF
TRBV7-2	TRBD1	.	16	TRBJ1-2	TGTGCCAGCAGCTTAAGGGGAGGACAGGGGGTGGATGGCTACACCTTC	CASSLRGGQGVDGYTF
TRBV18	.	.	14	TRBJ1-4	TGTGCCAGCTCACCACAGACAGCAAATGAAAAACTGTTTTTT	CASSPQTANEKLFF
TRBV5-8	.	.	12	TRBJ2-3	TGTGCCAGCAGCCCTAGCACAGATACGCAGTATTTT	CASSPSTDTQYF
TRBV20-1	.	.	10	TRBJ2-1	TGCAGTGCTGACAACAATGAGCAGTTCTTC	CSADNNEQFF
TRBV6-6	TRBD1	few	14	TRBJ1-1	TGTGCCAGCAGTTCGGGACAGGGGCGAACTGAAGCTTTCTTT	CASSSGQGRTEAFF
TRBV5-1	.	few	14	TRBJ1-1	TGCGCCAGCAGCCCTTACGACAAGAACACTGAAGCTTTCTTT	CASSPYDKNTEAFF
TRBV5-6	.	.	14	TRBJ1-3	TGTGCCAGCAGCTTGTCAGGGGCTGGAAACACCATATATTTT	CASSLSGAGNTIYF